In this sample, the clone carrying this T cell receptor beta chain turned up many times. The sample's time point: newly diagnosed GD, antithyroid drugs for less than 3 months. Generation of the TCR library employed RNA extracted from PBMCs. Nine milliliters of peripheral blood went into EDTA tubes. Germline V gives CDR1 KGHSH, CDR2 LQKENI. V shed 7 bases and J 1 base; nucleotides not matched to a gene: 3. The CDR3 has 13 residues. These data come from a study of regulatory T cells in long-lasting Graves disease. Researchers made TCR beta libraries by using iRepertoire HTBI primers and running Arm-PCR on CDR3 regions. In the study's own analysis: Spanning all samples, the identified segments comprised around 60 TRBV and about 15 TRBJ. TCRdb reprocessed the multiplex PCR reads with MiXCR, giving one entry per CDR3 protein. Here the V and J calls rest on TCRdb's processing, not on the authors' analysis. The repertoire holds around 250,000 distinct CDR3 sequences, with around 16% as singletons.

The receptor was isolated from a female donor with Graves disease. The sample in question was peripheral blood mononuclear cells (PBMCs), obtained at new diagnosis, from a patient treated with antithyroid drugs. This sequence joins TRBV18 and TRBJ2-5, with 7 bases identical to TRBD1. This chain's CDR3 is CASLTGTQETQYF. The CDR3 nucleotides read TGTGCCAGCTTGACAGGGACCCAAGAGACCCAGTACTTC.